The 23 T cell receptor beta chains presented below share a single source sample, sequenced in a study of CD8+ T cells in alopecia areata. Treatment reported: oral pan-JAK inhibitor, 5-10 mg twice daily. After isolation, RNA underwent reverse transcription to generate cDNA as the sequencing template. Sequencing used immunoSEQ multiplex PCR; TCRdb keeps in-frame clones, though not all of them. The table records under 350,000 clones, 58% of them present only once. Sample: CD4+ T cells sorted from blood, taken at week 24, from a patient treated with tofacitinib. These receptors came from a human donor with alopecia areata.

CDR3 nucleotide sequence: TGTGCCAGTAGTATTTCGGATACGCAGTATTTT. Translated, it gives CASSISDTQYF. The rearrangement joins TRBV19 to TRBJ2-3; D remains unclear. The CDR3 covers 11 residues. The V end was cut by 3 bases, the J end by 6 bases, with 4 bases between. Germline V lookup: CDR1 LNHDA, CDR2 SQIVND (reference sequence).

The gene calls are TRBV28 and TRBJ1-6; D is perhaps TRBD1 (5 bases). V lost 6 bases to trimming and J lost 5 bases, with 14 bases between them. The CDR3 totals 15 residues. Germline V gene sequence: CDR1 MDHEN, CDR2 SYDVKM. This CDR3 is CASSPGGGNNSPLHF. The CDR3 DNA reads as TGTGCCAGCAGCCCTGGGGGGGGGAATAATTCACCCCTCCACTTT.

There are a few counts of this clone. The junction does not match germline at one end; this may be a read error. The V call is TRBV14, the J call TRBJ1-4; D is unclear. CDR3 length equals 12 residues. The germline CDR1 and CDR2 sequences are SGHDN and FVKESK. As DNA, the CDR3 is TGTGCCAGCAGCAAAGATAATGAAAAACTGTTTTTT. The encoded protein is CASSKDNEKLFF.

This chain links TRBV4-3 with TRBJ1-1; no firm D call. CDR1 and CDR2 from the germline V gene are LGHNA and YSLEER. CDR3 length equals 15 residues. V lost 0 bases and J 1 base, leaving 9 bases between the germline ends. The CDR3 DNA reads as TGCGCCAGCAGCCAAGATCCTTCCGGGAACACTGAAGCTTTCTTT. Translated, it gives CASSQDPSGNTEAFF.

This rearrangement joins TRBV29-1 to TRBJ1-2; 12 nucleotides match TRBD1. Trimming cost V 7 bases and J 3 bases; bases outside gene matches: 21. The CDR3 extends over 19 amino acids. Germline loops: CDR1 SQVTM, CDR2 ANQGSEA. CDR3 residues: CSALPLSMGQGAWDYGYTF. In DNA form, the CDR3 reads TGCAGCGCTCTACCCCTGTCTATGGGACAGGGGGCCTGGGACTATGGCTACACCTTC. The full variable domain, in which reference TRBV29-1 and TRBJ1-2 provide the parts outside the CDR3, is SAVISQKPSRDICQRGTSLTIQCQVDSQVTMMFWYRQQPGQSLTLIATANQGSEATYESGFVIDKFPISRPNLTFSTLTVSNMSPEDSSIYLCSALPLSMGQGAWDYGYTFGSGTRLTVV.

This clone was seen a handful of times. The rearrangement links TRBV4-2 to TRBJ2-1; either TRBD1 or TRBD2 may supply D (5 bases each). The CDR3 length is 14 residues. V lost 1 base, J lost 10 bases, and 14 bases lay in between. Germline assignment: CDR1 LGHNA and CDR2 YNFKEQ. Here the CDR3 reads CASSQGTPRAEQFF. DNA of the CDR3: TGTGCCAGCAGCCAAGGGACTCCCAGGGCCGAGCAGTTCTTC.

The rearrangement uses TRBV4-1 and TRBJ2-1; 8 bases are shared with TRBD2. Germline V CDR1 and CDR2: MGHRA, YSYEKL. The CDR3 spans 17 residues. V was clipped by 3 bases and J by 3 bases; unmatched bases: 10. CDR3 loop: CASSQGLRGAVYNEQFF. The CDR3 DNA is TGCGCCAGCAGCCAGGGCTTGCGGGGGGCCGTCTACAATGAGCAGTTCTTC.

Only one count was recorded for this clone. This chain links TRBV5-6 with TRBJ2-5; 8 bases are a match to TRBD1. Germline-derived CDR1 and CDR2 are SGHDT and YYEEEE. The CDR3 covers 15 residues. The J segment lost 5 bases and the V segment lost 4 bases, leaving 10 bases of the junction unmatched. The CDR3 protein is CASSAATGAPETQYF. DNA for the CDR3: TGTGCCAGCAGCGCCGCGACAGGGGCCCCCGAGACCCAGTACTTC.

In DNA, the CDR3 is TGCAGCGTTGAAGAATCAGGGGGCTGGACCGGGGAGCTGTTTTTT. Translation gives CSVEESGGWTGELFF. The rearrangement links TRBV29-1 to TRBJ2-2; 8 bases map to TRBD1. Germline CDR1 is SQVTM and CDR2 is ANQGSEA. The CDR3 is 15 residues long. The V gene end was trimmed by 0 bases and the J gene end by 5 bases; junction bases not matched to a gene: 5.

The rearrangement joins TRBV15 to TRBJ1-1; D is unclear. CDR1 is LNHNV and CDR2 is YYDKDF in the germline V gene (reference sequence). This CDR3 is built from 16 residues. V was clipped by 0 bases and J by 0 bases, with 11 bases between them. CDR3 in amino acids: CATSREGVSMNTEAFF. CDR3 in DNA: TGTGCCACCAGCAGAGAAGGCGTCAGCATGAACACTGAAGCTTTCTTT.

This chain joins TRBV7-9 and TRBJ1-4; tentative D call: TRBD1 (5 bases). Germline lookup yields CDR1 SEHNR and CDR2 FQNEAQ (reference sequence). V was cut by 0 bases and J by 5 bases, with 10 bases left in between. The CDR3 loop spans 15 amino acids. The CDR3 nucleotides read TGTGCCAGCAGCTTAGCCGGGACCGAGAATGAAAAACTGTTTTTT. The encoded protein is CASSLAGTENEKLFF. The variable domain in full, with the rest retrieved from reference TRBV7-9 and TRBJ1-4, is DTGVSQNPRHKITKRGQNVTFRCDPISEHNRLYWYRQTLGQGPEFLTYFQNEAQLEKSRLLSDRFSAERPKGSFSTLEIQRTEQGDSAMYLCASSLAGTENEKLFFGSGTQLSVL.

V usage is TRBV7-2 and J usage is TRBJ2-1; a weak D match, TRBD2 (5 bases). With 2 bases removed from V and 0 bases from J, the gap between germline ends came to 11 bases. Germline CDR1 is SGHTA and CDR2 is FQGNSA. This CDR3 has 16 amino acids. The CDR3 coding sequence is TGTGCCAGCAGCTTATGGACGGGGAGCTCCTACAATGAGCAGTTCTTC. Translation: CASSLWTGSSYNEQFF. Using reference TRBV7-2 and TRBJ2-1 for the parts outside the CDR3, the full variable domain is GAGVSQSPSNKVTEKGKDVELRCDPISGHTALYWYRQSLGQGLEFLIYFQGNSAPDKSGLPSDRFSAERTGGSVSTLTIQRTQQEDSAVYLCASSLWTGSSYNEQFFGPGTRLTVL.

The CDR3 reads CAWSWGLAGGLQETQYF. In DNA, the CDR3 is TGTGCCTGGAGTTGGGGACTAGCGGGGGGACTCCAAGAGACCCAGTACTTC. The gene calls are TRBV30 and TRBJ2-5; TRBD2 agrees at 15 bases. V dropped 2 bases and J dropped 1; count of bases not matched to a gene: 5. Germline V gene data show CDR1 as GTSNPN and CDR2 as SVGIG (reference sequence). There are 17 residues in the CDR3.

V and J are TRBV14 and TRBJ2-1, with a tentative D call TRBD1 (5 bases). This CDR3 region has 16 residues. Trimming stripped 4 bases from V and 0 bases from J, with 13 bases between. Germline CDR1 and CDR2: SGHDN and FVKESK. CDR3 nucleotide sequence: TGTGCCAGCAGCCCTCAGCAGGGAATCTCCTACAATGAGCAGTTCTTC. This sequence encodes CASSPQQGISYNEQFF.

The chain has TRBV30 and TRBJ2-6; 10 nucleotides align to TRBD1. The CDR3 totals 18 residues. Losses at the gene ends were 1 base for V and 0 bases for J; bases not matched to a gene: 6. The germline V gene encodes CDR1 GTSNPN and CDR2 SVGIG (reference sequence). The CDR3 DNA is TGTGCCTGGAGTGGACAGGGGGCTGCTTCCTCTGGGGCCAACGTCCTGACTTTC. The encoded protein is CAWSGQGAASSGANVLTF.

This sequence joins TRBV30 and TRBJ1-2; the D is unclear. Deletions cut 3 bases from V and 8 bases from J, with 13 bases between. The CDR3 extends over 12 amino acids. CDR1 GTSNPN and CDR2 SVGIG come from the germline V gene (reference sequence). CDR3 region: CAWRSQAWGYTF. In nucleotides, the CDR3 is TGTGCCTGGAGATCTCAGGCCTGGGGCTACACCTTC.

The CDR3 nucleotides read TGTGCCAGCTCGACCGTAAAATCCCAAGAGACCCAGTACTTC. It translates to CASSTVKSQETQYF. The V call is TRBV18, the J call TRBJ2-5; D is unclear. The germline V and J ends were trimmed by 6 bases and 1 base, with 12 bases remaining between them. Germline loops: CDR1 KGHSH, CDR2 LQKENI. This CDR3 is built from 14 residues.

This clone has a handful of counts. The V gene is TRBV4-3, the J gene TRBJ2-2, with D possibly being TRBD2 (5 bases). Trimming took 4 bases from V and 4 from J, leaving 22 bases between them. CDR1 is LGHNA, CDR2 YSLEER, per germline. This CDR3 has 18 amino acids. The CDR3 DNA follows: TGCGCCAGCAGCCCCGGTGTCGGATCTTCAGGAGGCACCGGGGAGCTGTTTTTT. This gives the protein CASSPGVGSSGGTGELFF.

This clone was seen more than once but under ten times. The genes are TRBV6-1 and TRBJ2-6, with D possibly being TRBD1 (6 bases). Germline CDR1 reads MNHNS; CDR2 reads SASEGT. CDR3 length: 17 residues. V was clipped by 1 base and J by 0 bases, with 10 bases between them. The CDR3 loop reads CASSEGTVLSGANVLTF. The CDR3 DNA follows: TGTGCCAGCAGTGAAGGGACAGTGCTCTCTGGGGCCAACGTCCTGACTTTC.

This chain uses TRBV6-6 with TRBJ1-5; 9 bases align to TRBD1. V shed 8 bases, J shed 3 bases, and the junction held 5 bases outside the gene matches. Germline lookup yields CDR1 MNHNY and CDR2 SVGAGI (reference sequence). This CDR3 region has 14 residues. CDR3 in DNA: TGTGCCAGCGCGGGACAGGGCGCCAATCAGCCCCAGCATTTT. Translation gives CASAGQGANQPQHF.

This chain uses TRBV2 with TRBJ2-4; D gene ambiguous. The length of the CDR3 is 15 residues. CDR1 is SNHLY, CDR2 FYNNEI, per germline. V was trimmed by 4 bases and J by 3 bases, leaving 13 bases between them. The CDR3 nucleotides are TGTGCCAGCAGTGGCCAGCGAGTGGACAAAAACATTCAGTACTTC. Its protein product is CASSGQRVDKNIQYF.

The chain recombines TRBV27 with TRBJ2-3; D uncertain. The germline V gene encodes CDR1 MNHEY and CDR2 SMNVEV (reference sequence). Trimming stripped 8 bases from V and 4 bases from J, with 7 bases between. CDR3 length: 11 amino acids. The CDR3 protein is CASHWADTQYF. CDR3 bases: TGTGCCAGCCATTGGGCAGATACGCAGTATTTT.

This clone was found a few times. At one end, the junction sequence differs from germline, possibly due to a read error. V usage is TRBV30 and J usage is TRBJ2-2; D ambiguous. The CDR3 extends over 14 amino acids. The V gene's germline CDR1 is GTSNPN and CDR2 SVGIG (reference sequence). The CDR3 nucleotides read TGTGCCTGGAGAGTACTGGCTAACAGCGGGGAGCTGTTTTTT. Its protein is CAWRVLANSGELFF.